The 22 T cell receptor beta chains presented below share a single source sample, sequenced in a study of T cells in Graves' hyperthyroidism and ophthalmopathy. Amplified TCR beta CDR3 regions derived from RNA transcripts. Primed by the HTBI set, a first-round RT-PCR was run on the TCR CDR3. TCRdb itself ran the multiplex PCR reads through MiXCR, one entry per CDR3 protein. The sample holds about 350,000 distinct CDR3 sequences; roughly 13% are singletons and the top ten take under 30%. Sequencing was done on a sample of blood. The receptors were gathered from a woman aged 25 to 45 with Graves' hyperthyroidism.

The gene calls are TRBV7-8 and TRBJ2-5, with D possibly TRBD2 on 6 matching bases. The CDR3 has 15 amino acids. The germline CDR1 and CDR2 sequences are SGHVS and FQNEAQ. Trimming took 5 bases from V and 3 from J, leaving 16 bases between them. This chain's CDR3 is CASSGGRGPKETQYF. DNA for the CDR3: TGTGCCAGCAGCGGAGGGAGAGGGCCGAAAGAGACCCAGTACTTC.

This clonotype has ten or more counts. The chain carries TRBV29-1 and TRBJ2-3; perhaps TRBD2 as D (7 bases). The CDR3 has 16 amino acids. The V gene lost 4 bases and the J gene lost 3 bases, with 20 bases spanning the gap. The V gene's germline CDR1 is SQVTM and CDR2 ANQGSEA. CDR3 protein: CSVVFARGGGTDTQYF. DNA of the CDR3: TGCAGCGTTGTATTTGCCCGCGGGGGCGGGACAGATACGCAGTATTTT.

The rearrangement uses TRBV12-3 or TRBV12-4 and TRBJ1-2; TRBD1 is a possible D gene (5 bases). The CDR3 is 15 amino acids. The germline V and J ends were trimmed by 5 bases and 4 bases, with 17 bases remaining between them. The CDR3 DNA sequence: TGTGCCAGCAGTCATACAGGTTCCTCTGGCTATGGCTACACCTTC. Translated: CASSHTGSSGYGYTF.

This clonotype came up many times. The CDR3 spells CASSSGDTRGSPLHF. The DNA for the CDR3 is TGTGCCAGCAGTTCGGGAGATACGAGAGGTTCACCCCTCCACTTT. The chain links TRBV12-3 or TRBV12-4 to TRBJ1-6, with D uncertain. The ends were cut back, 4 bases at V and 9 bases at J, with 16 bases in the middle. The CDR3 has 15 residues.

This sequence joins TRBV10-3 and TRBJ1-5; a weak D match, TRBD1 (6 bases). Germline CDR1 reads ENHRY; CDR2 reads SYGVKD. Trimming took off 3 bases at V and 1 base at J, with 16 bases between the two ends. There are 17 residues in the CDR3. The CDR3 DNA sequence: TGTGCCATCAGTGAACGGGGGGGGCGATTCAGCAATCAGCCCCAGCATTTT. This sequence encodes CAISERGGRFSNQPQHF.

This clonotype was seen only a few times. The rearrangement links TRBV29-1 to TRBJ1-1; a weak D match, TRBD1 (5 bases). This CDR3 region has 11 residues. Deletions cut 3 bases from V and 11 bases from J, with 13 bases between. CDR1 SQVTM and CDR2 ANQGSEA come from the germline V gene. CDR3 sequence: CSVEVQRDAFF. CDR3 DNA sequence: TGCAGCGTTGAGGTACAGAGGGACGCTTTCTTT.

In this sample, this clonotype turned up many times. The chain is built from TRBV12-3 or TRBV12-4 and TRBJ1-5; TRBD1 is a possible D gene (6 bases). V lost 6 bases and J 4 bases, leaving 16 bases between the germline ends. This CDR3 is 15 amino acids long. The CDR3 DNA is TGTGCCAGCAGGGCGGAAGGGGGACTAAATCAGCCCCAGCATTTT. It codes for CASRAEGGLNQPQHF.

This clonotype came up a few times. The chain employs TRBV2 and TRBJ2-3; 10 positions match TRBD1. The CDR3 has 15 residues. J was trimmed by 4 bases and V by 6 bases; bases with no gene match: 7. Germline-derived CDR1 and CDR2 are SNHLY and FYNNEI. CDR3: CASSDRGQGADTQYF. The CDR3 bases are TGTGCCAGCAGCGACAGGGGGCAGGGGGCAGATACGCAGTATTTT.

Ten or more counts support this clonotype. The J gene is TRBJ2-1, the V gene TRBV19; D is uncertain. Germline CDR1 LNHDA, CDR2 SQIVND (reference sequence). The V end lost 5 bases, the J end lost 2 bases, and 13 bases lay between the germline ends. The CDR3 runs to 15 residues. CDR3 sequence reads: CASSPRAGPYNEQFF. The CDR3 DNA sequence: TGTGCCAGTAGTCCCCGGGCAGGTCCCTACAATGAGCAGTTCTTC.

There are a few counts of this clonotype. The V and J genes are TRBV9 and TRBJ2-1, with no clear D. This CDR3 has 13 amino acids. V was pared by 4 bases and J by 1 base, with 6 bases between. Germline CDR1 reads SGDLS; CDR2 reads YYNGEE. CDR3 DNA: TGTGCCAGCAGCCCCAAGTCCTACAATGAGCAGTTCTTC. Protein: CASSPKSYNEQFF.

At least ten counts were recorded for this clonotype. The rearrangement links TRBV6-1 to TRBJ2-1, with 7 bases lining up with TRBD2. Trimming at V came to 5 bases and at J to 7 bases, leaving 14 bases not matched to a gene. The CDR3 is made up of 16 amino acids. Germline CDR1 and CDR2: MNHNS and SASEGT. The CDR3 loop is CASSLTRAMRENEQFF. The CDR3 DNA is TGTGCCAGCAGTCTTACGAGGGCGATGCGGGAGAATGAGCAGTTCTTC.

This clonotype was detected ten times or more. The rearrangement uses TRBV6-1 and TRBJ2-1; no clear D gene. Per the germline V gene, CDR1 is MNHNS and CDR2 is SASEGT. Trimming took off 6 bases at V and 11 bases at J, with 11 bases between the two ends. This CDR3 is 11 amino acids long. CDR3 residues: CASRRLWKQFF. In DNA, the CDR3 is TGTGCCAGCAGGCGCCTGTGGAAGCAGTTCTTC.

In its sample, this clonotype was seen many times. The chain recombines TRBV12-3 or TRBV12-4 with TRBJ1-1; D is uncertain. This CDR3 comprises 14 residues. V was cut by 0 bases and J by 5 bases, with 10 bases left in between. CDR3 loop: CASSLATTETEAFF. The DNA of the CDR3 is TGTGCCAGCAGTTTAGCGACAACGGAGACTGAAGCTTTCTTT.

This clonotype has at least ten counts. The V gene is TRBV11-2, the J gene TRBJ2-5; 12 nucleotides agree with TRBD2. Germline V gene data show CDR1 as SGHAT and CDR2 as FQNNGV. V lost 5 bases and J lost 1; bases outside the gene matches: 5. The CDR3 spans 16 residues. The CDR3 DNA reads TGTGCCAGCAGCCTCCAACTAGCGGGAGGCCAAGAGACCCAGTACTTC. It specifies CASSLQLAGGQETQYF.

This clonotype was recorded at least ten times. This chain links TRBV7-2 with TRBJ2-3; 15 bases match TRBD2. V lost 5 bases and J lost 5; bases outside the gene matches: 5. The length of the CDR3 is 16 residues. Germline V gives CDR1 SGHTA, CDR2 FQGNSA. The CDR3 region is CASSAGLAGGLDTQYF. CDR3 DNA sequence: TGTGCCAGCAGCGCCGGACTAGCGGGAGGGCTAGATACGCAGTATTTT.

This clonotype was found a few times. A read error may explain this, as a much larger clone is one base away. The rearrangement joins TRBV6-1 to TRBJ2-7; 13 nucleotides match TRBD2. After removal of 11 bases from V and 0 bases from J, the junction contained 7 bases not matched to a gene. Germline-derived CDR1 and CDR2 are MNHNS and SASEGT. The CDR3 contains 15 residues. In DNA, the CDR3 is TGTGCCGGCGCCGGACTAGCGGGAGACTCCTACGAGCAGTACTTC. Its protein product is CAGAGLAGDSYEQYF.

This clonotype was detected a few times. This chain uses TRBV12-3 or TRBV12-4 with TRBJ2-7; D uncertain. The CDR3 is made up of 13 amino acids. V shed 3 bases and J shed 2 bases, with 8 bases lying between them. The CDR3 is CASSFSDAYEQYF. CDR3 nucleotide sequence: TGTGCCAGCAGTTTCTCAGACGCCTACGAGCAGTACTTC.

V usage is TRBV28 and J usage is TRBJ2-3; TRBD1 might be the D (5 bases). CDR1 and CDR2 from the germline V gene are MDHEN and SYDVKM. This CDR3 is built from 14 residues. V was cut by 8 bases and J by 4 bases, with 16 bases left in between. The CDR3 coding sequence is TGTGCCAGCTCAAGGCAGGGTGTCCCAGATACGCAGTATTTT. Its protein is CASSRQGVPDTQYF.

The V and J genes are TRBV11-2 and TRBJ2-3, with D possibly matching TRBD1 (5 bases). Germline values: CDR1 SGHAT, CDR2 FQNNGV. The CDR3 runs 12 residues. The V and J ends lost 6 bases and 4 bases respectively, with 8 bases between them. The chain's CDR3 is CASRGVPDTQYF. CDR3 bases: TGTGCCAGCAGAGGGGTTCCAGATACGCAGTATTTT.

This chain links TRBV7-9 with TRBJ2-1, with TRBD2 matching 9 bases. The ends lost 6 bases at V and 7 bases at J; junction bases unmatched: 16. The CDR3 is 17 amino acids. The germline gives CDR1 SEHNR, CDR2 FQNEAQ (reference sequence). The CDR3 region has the DNA TGTGCCAGCAGTGGAAATCGGGGCGGGAGGGGCGAGAATGAGCAGTTCTTC. This gives the protein CASSGNRGGRGENEQFF. The full variable domain, its missing parts supplied by reference TRBV7-9 and TRBJ2-1, is DTGVSQNPRHKITKRGQNVTFRCDPISEHNRLYWYRQTLGQGPEFLTYFQNEAQLEKSRLLSDRFSAERPKGSFSTLEIQRTEQGDSAMYLCASSGNRGGRGENEQFFGPGTRLTVL.

This clonotype was seen repeatedly, ten times or more. The rearrangement links TRBV29-1 to TRBJ2-7; TRBD2 matches at 7 bases. Germline-derived CDR1 and CDR2 are SQVTM and ANQGSEA. The CDR3 sequence is 14 residues long. V was pared by 5 bases and J by 3 bases, with 10 bases of the junction left unmatched. In nucleotides, the CDR3 is TGCAGCGTTCGGGAGGTTAGCGGAGGCTACGAGCAGTACTTC. Its translation: CSVREVSGGYEQYF.

This clonotype was observed many times. The chain combines TRBV12-3 or TRBV12-4 with TRBJ1-2; 8 bases are a match to TRBD1. J was trimmed by 4 bases and V by 6 bases; bases with no gene match: 10. The CDR3 is made up of 15 amino acids. In DNA form, the CDR3 reads TGTGCCAGCAGCCCCCGGACAGGGACCCCCTATGGCTACACCTTC. It yields the protein CASSPRTGTPYGYTF.